This TCR beta chain was captured in a study of PD-1 blockade in classical Hodgkin lymphoma. In this sample, this clone turned up once. What it recognizes is unknown. Here immunoSEQ multiplex PCR was the method, and the copy in TCRdb shows in-frame clones only, minus some. The sample holds 46,000 or so clones; approximately 91% are singletons and the top ten take roughly a tenth. Study outcomes and limitations: TCR diversity at baseline was reported to be reduced in newly diagnosed patients relative to healthy donors.

Relapses following autologous stem cell transplantation were seen in all patients, with brentuximab vedotin exposure varying. The TCR was taken from a human donor with classical Hodgkin lymphoma. This specimen consisted of peripheral blood mononuclear cells (PBMCs), obtained at baseline.

CDR3 sequence reads: CASNGLLAKNIQYF. As DNA, the CDR3 is TGTGCCAGTAATGGGCTTCTAGCCAAAAACATTCAGTACTTC. The genes are TRBV19 and TRBJ2-4; D uncertain. The CDR3 runs 14 residues. Germline assignment: CDR1 LNHDA and CDR2 SQIVND (reference sequence). V was pared by 7 bases and J by 0 bases, with 10 bases between.